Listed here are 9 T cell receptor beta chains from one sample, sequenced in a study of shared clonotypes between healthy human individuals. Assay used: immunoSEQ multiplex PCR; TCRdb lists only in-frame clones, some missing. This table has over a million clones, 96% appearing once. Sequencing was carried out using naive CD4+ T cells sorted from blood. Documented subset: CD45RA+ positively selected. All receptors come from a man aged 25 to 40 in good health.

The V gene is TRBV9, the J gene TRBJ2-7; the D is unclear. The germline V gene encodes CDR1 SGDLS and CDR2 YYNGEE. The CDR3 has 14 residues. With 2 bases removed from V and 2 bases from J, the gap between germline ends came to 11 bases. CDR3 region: CASSVLAYPYEQYF. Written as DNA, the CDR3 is TGTGCCAGCAGCGTCCTGGCTTACCCCTACGAGCAGTACTTC.

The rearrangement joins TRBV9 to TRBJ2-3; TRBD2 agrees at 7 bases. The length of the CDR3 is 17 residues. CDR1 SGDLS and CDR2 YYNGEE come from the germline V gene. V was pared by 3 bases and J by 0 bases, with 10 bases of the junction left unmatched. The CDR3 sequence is CASSGPGRRESTDTQYF. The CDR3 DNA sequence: TGTGCCAGCAGCGGCCCGGGTAGGCGGGAGAGCACAGATACGCAGTATTTT.

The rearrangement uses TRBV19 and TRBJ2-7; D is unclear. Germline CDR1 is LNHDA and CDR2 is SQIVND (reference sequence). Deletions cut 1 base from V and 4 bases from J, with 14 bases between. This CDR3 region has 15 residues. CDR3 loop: CASSIVPGAVYEQYF. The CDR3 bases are TGTGCCAGTAGTATAGTCCCAGGTGCGGTTTACGAGCAGTACTTC.

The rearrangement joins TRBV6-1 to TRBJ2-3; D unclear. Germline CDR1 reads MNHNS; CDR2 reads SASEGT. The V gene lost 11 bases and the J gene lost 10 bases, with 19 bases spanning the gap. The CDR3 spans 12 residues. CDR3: CACTPNTAAQYF. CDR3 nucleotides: TGTGCCTGCACCCCAAACACCGCCGCGCAGTATTTT.

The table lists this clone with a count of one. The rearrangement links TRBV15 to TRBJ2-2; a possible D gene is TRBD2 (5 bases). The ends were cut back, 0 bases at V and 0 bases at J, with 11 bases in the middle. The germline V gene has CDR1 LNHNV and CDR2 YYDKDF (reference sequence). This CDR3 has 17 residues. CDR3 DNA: TGTGCCACCAGCAGAGATTTCCAGCGGACGAACACCGGGGAGCTGTTTTTT. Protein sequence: CATSRDFQRTNTGELFF.

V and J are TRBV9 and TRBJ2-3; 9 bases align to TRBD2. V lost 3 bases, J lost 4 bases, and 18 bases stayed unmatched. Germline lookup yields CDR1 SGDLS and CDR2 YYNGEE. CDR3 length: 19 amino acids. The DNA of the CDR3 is TGTGCCAGCAGCGCGTGGGGACTAGCAGGTACCGCGTTCTCAGATACGCAGTATTTT. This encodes CASSAWGLAGTAFSDTQYF.

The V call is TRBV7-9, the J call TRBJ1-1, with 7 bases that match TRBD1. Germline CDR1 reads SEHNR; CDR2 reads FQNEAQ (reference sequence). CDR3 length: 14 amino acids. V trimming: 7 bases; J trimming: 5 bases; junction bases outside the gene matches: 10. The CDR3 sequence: CASNRDSLRTEAFF. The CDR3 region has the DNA TGTGCCAGCAACAGGGACAGCTTGAGGACTGAAGCTTTCTTT.

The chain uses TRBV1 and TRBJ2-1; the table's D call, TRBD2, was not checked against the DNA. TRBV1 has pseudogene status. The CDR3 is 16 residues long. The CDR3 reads CTSSHFIAGRFNEQFF. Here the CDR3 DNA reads TGCACCAGCAGCCATTTCATAGCGGGGCGCTTCAATGAGCAGTTCTTC.

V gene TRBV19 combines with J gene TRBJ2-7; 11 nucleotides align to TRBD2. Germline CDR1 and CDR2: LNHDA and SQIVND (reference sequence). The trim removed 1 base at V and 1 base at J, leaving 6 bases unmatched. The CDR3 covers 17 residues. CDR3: CASSIALAGGVSYEQYF. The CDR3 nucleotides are TGTGCCAGTAGTATAGCGCTAGCGGGAGGTGTATCCTACGAGCAGTACTTC.